This paragraph reports one T cell receptor (beta chain). Compared with germline, one end of the junction differs, possibly owing to a read error. RNA transcripts were the source from which TCR beta CDR3 regions were amplified. An initial RT-PCR round employing HTBI primers preceded a second-round multiplex PCR. One entry per CDR3 protein results from TCRdb running MiXCR on the multiplex PCR reads. Of around 50,000 distinct CDR3 sequences in the sample, 50% were seen once. The sample comes from a study of Graves' ophthalmopathy and Graves' hyperthyroidism. Germline CDR1 is SGDLS and CDR2 is YYNGEE. The CDR3 is 17 amino acids.

The V gene is TRBV9, the J gene TRBJ1-4; maybe TRBD1 (5 bases). Sample: peripheral blood. This clonotype originated in an adult man with Graves' ophthalmopathy. The CDR3 sequence is CVSSVGLRAREHEKLFF. The CDR3 DNA reads as TGTGTCAGCAGCGTGGGGCTGAGGGCGCGGGAACATGAAAAACTGTTTTTT.